Following are 12 T cell receptor beta chains from one sample sequenced in a study of metastatic and nonmetastatic thyroid tumors. Patients underwent thyroid surgery, and none had received any treatment before it. TCRdb reanalyzed the PCR reads with MiXCR. The sample has tens of thousands of clones; about 15% are singletons. Sequencing input: blood. These receptors came from a female donor with papillary thyroid cancer or a benign thyroid nodule (not recorded which). Some clones in this sample may be carry-over from other donors' samples.

The V call is TRBV3-1, the J call TRBJ2-3; 10 bases fit TRBD2. J lost 1 base, V lost 4 bases, and 5 bases had no gene match. This CDR3 spans 16 amino acids. CDR1 and CDR2 (germline): LGHDT, YNNKEL (reference sequence). CDR3 region: CASSPWTSGRTDTQYF. The CDR3 nucleotides are TGTGCCAGCAGCCCCTGGACTAGCGGCCGCACAGATACGCAGTATTTT.

This clone is medium-sized (0.01 to 0.1%) in the sample. The V and J genes are TRBV27 and TRBJ2-1; D unresolved. With 5 bases removed from V and 0 bases from J, the gap between germline ends came to 14 bases. Germline values: CDR1 MNHEY, CDR2 SMNVEV (reference sequence). This CDR3 has 16 residues. The CDR3 DNA follows: TGTGCCAGCAGTCCCCGCCCGCGCACCTCCTACAATGAGCAGTTCTTC. Protein: CASSPRPRTSYNEQFF.

The V and J genes are TRBV20-1 and TRBJ1-1; D not resolved. Germline V gene lookup returns CDR1 DFQATT and CDR2 SNEGSKA (reference sequence). V shed 3 bases and J shed 0 bases, with 14 bases lying between them. The CDR3 length is 15 residues. CDR3 loop: CSARYRASMNTEAFF. The CDR3, as DNA: TGCAGTGCTAGGTACCGGGCCTCTATGAACACTGAAGCTTTCTTT.

This clone was counted only a few times. Compared with germline, one end of the junction differs, possibly owing to a read error. The sample holds other DNA sequences that translate to the same CDR3. CDR3 DNA sequence: TGTGCCAGCAGTGATGGTACAGGGAGCCATTCGCCCCTCCACTTT. Amino acids: CASSDGTGSHSPLHF. J is TRBJ1-6 and V is TRBV2; TRBD1 might be the D (6 bases). This CDR3 spans 15 amino acids. Germline-derived CDR1 and CDR2 are SNHLY and FYNNEI.

The chain couples TRBV20-1 to TRBJ2-7, with TRBD1 matching over 7 bases. CDR3 length: 13 amino acids. V shed 1 base and J 0 bases; nucleotides not matched to a gene: 0. Germline V CDR1 and CDR2: DFQATT, SNEGSKA (reference sequence). CDR3 in DNA: TGCAGTGCTAGAGGGGACAGCTCCTACGAGCAGTACTTC. As protein: CSARGDSSYEQYF.

This clone was counted ten times or more. The rearrangement uses TRBV18 and TRBJ2-7, with D perhaps TRBD1 (6 bases). The CDR3 loop spans 13 amino acids. CDR1 and CDR2 (germline): KGHSH, LQKENI. V lost 6 bases, J lost 6 bases, and 15 bases lay in between. CDR3 in DNA: TGTGCCAGCTCGCAAACAGGGAGAGGCGAGCAGTACTTC. Translation: CASSQTGRGEQYF.

Regarding this clone: Being one base from a much bigger clone, this may be a read error. V is TRBV6-1 and J is TRBJ1-2; possible D gene TRBD1, 5 bases. In germline, CDR1 is MNHNS, CDR2 SASEGT. This CDR3 spans 14 amino acids. The CDR3 sequence is CASRPDMDWNGHTF. DNA of the CDR3: TGTGCCAGCAGACCGGACATGGACTGGAATGGCCACACCTTC.

In this sample, this clone turned up many times. With a much larger clone just one base away, this may be a read error. In DNA, the CDR3 is TGCAGTGCCCCCGACACTTCCTACGATGAGCAGTTCTTC. Translated, it gives CSAPDTSYDEQFF. The chain recombines TRBV20-1 with TRBJ2-1; D is ambiguous. Germline loops: CDR1 DFQATT, CDR2 SNEGSKA (reference sequence). This CDR3 region has 13 residues.

The chain links TRBV7-3 to TRBJ2-1; 7 nucleotides agree with TRBD2. The V and J ends lost 5 bases and 7 bases, in that order; junction bases with no gene match: 17. Germline CDR1 SGHTA, CDR2 FQGTGA. This CDR3 comprises 17 residues. The CDR3 bases are TGTGCCAGCAGCGTATCGGCCCTAGCGGTAGTGGGGAATGAGCAGTTCTTC. It is translated as CASSVSALAVVGNEQFF. Variable domain in full (rest from reference TRBV7-3 and TRBJ2-1): GAGVSQTPSNKVTEKGKYVELRCDPISGHTALYWYRQSLGQGPEFLIYFQGTGAADDSGLPNDRFFAVRPEGSVSTLKIQRTERGDSAVYLCASSVSALAVVGNEQFFGPGTRLTVL.

This clone was counted ten times or more. The chain is built from TRBV29-1 and TRBJ2-2; TRBD1 might be the D (6 bases). Germline V gene data show CDR1 as SQVTM and CDR2 as ANQGSEA. With 5 bases removed from V and 2 bases from J, the gap between germline ends came to 18 bases. This CDR3 is built from 16 residues. CDR3 coding DNA: TGCAGCGTTTCCCACATCAGGGGCCCTAACACCGGGGAGCTGTTTTTT. Translating it yields CSVSHIRGPNTGELFF.

This clone is large within its sample. The chain has TRBV5-1 and TRBJ1-2; D is perhaps TRBD1 (5 bases). Looked up from germline, CDR1 is SGHRS and CDR2 is YFSETQ. V was trimmed by 4 bases and J by 4 bases, leaving 14 bases between them. The CDR3 spans 14 residues. The CDR3 coding sequence is TGCGCCAGCAGCGCAGACAGCGTAACCTATGGCTACACCTTC. Encoded protein: CASSADSVTYGYTF.

As to this clone: This may come from a read error, since a much larger clone is one base off. This same CDR3 is encoded by further DNA sequences in the sample. The chain has TRBV4-2 and TRBJ2-3; 7 nucleotides line up with TRBD1. Germline V gene sequence: CDR1 LGHNA, CDR2 YNFKEQ. The CDR3 has 16 amino acids. The CDR3 DNA sequence: TGTGCCAGCAGCCGACTCGGACAGGATGGGGCAGATACACAGTATTTT. It encodes CASSRLGQDGADTQYF.